Listed here are 25 T cell receptor beta chains from one sample, sequenced in a study of lymphopenia after photon versus proton radiotherapy. The protocol was immunoSEQ multiplex PCR, while the TCRdb copy is restricted to in-frame clones and leaves out a portion. The sample lists roughly 150,000 clones, around 85% occurring once. This material consisted of peripheral blood, taken from a patient treated with photon-based radiotherapy. The receptor source for this set is a man aged 50 or older with gastric cancer.

The chain's CDR3 is CSVEVGGWETQYF. In DNA, the CDR3 is TGCAGCGTTGAAGTCGGGGGGTGGGAGACCCAGTACTTC. The rearrangement joins TRBV29-1 to TRBJ2-5; TRBD2 aligns across 7 bases. CDR1 and CDR2 from the germline V gene are SQVTM and ANQGSEA. The CDR3 is made up of 13 amino acids. Unmatched junction bases numbered 4, after V lost 1 base and J lost 5 bases. The complete variable domain, with remaining parts taken from reference TRBV29-1 and TRBJ2-5, reads SAVISQKPSRDICQRGTSLTIQCQVDSQVTMMFWYRQQPGQSLTLIATANQGSEATYESGFVIDKFPISRPNLTFSTLTVSNMSPEDSSIYLCSVEVGGWETQYFGPGTRLLVL.

The rearrangement joins TRBV7-3 to TRBJ2-1; 8 positions agree with TRBD2. CDR3 size: 15 residues. The germline CDR1 and CDR2 sequences are SGHTA and FQGTGA. V was clipped by 3 bases and J by 3 bases; unmatched bases: 4. The CDR3 sequence is CASSLIAGNYNEQFF. CDR3 nucleotides: TGTGCCAGCAGCTTGATAGCGGGGAACTACAATGAGCAGTTCTTC.

This chain uses TRBV4-3 with TRBJ1-4; 8 bases line up with TRBD1. V lost 5 bases, J lost 5 bases, and 4 bases stayed unmatched. The V gene's germline CDR1 is LGHNA and CDR2 YSLEER. CDR3 size: 14 residues. CDR3: CASSSRQGNEKLFF. The CDR3 coding sequence is TGCGCCAGCAGCTCAAGACAGGGGAATGAAAAACTGTTTTTT.

This clone was seen just once. V usage is TRBV6-5 and J usage is TRBJ2-3, with D tentatively TRBD2 (6 bases). CDR3 length equals 13 residues. The germline V gene encodes CDR1 MNHEY and CDR2 SVGAGI. The ends were cut back, 7 bases at V and 1 base at J, with 9 bases in the middle. Here the CDR3 reads CASKEGGTDTQYF. The CDR3 bases are TGTGCCAGCAAGGAGGGTGGCACAGATACGCAGTATTTT.

This clone was counted only a few times. The rearrangement joins TRBV28 to TRBJ1-2; 7 bases fit TRBD1. Trimming removed 8 bases from V and 3 bases from J; junction bases left unmatched: 9. Germline lookup yields CDR1 MDHEN and CDR2 SYDVKM. The CDR3 length is 14 residues. The CDR3 loop reads CASVRGGADYGYTF. CDR3 sequence (DNA): TGTGCCAGCGTTAGAGGGGGCGCGGACTATGGCTACACCTTC.

This chain joins TRBV5-4 and TRBJ1-4; TRBD1 agrees at 9 bases. Germline CDR1 SGHNT, CDR2 YYREEE (reference sequence). This CDR3 spans 15 amino acids. V gave up 2 bases and J gave up 3 bases; unmatched junction bases: 2. The CDR3 here is CASSLTGGSNEKLFF. The CDR3, as DNA: TGTGCCAGCAGCTTAACAGGGGGCTCTAATGAAAAACTGTTTTTT.

The table lists this clone with a few counts. The V call is TRBV2, the J call TRBJ2-3, with 11 bases identical to TRBD2. This CDR3 comprises 13 residues. Germline values: CDR1 SNHLY, CDR2 FYNNEI. The trim removed 9 bases at V and 6 bases at J, leaving 5 bases unmatched. CDR3: CASSLAGEDTQYF. The CDR3 DNA is TGTGCCAGTTCACTAGCGGGAGAGGATACGCAGTATTTT.

The CDR3 sequence: CASSSQAGELFF. CDR3 DNA sequence: TGTGCCAGCAGTTCCCAGGCGGGGGAGCTGTTTTTT. The chain carries TRBV7-3 and TRBJ2-2; D uncertain. The V gene lost 6 bases and the J gene lost 8 bases, with 10 bases spanning the gap. CDR3 length: 12 residues. The germline gives CDR1 SGHTA, CDR2 FQGTGA.

This chain joins TRBV5-1 and TRBJ1-1; no firm D call. The CDR3 covers 14 residues. Trimming cost V 0 bases and J 4 bases, with 10 bases left between them. The V gene's germline CDR1 is SGHRS and CDR2 YFSETQ. This CDR3 is CASSLVAGGTEAFF. The CDR3 bases are TGCGCCAGCAGCTTGGTGGCCGGAGGCACTGAAGCTTTCTTT.

This chain joins TRBV30 and TRBJ2-5; 7 bases agree with TRBD2. CDR3 length equals 15 residues. The V gene's germline CDR1 is GTSNPN and CDR2 SVGIG (reference sequence). Trimming removed 2 bases from V and 3 bases from J; junction bases left unmatched: 9. CDR3 protein: CAWSTYLSGKETQYF. CDR3 DNA: TGTGCCTGGAGTACCTACTTAAGCGGGAAAGAGACCCAGTACTTC. The full variable domain, completed using reference TRBV30 and TRBJ2-5, is SQTIHQWPATLVQPVGSPLSLECTVEGTSNPNLYWYRQAAGRGLQLLFYSVGIGQISSEVPQNLSASRPQDRQFILSSKKLLLSDSGFYLCAWSTYLSGKETQYFGPGTRLLVL.

The gene calls are TRBV9 and TRBJ2-7; 7 nucleotides agree with TRBD2. The CDR3 has 14 amino acids. Germline CDR1 and CDR2: SGDLS and YYNGEE. V was clipped by 4 bases and J by 5 bases; unmatched bases: 9. The CDR3 region is CASSLLQAGDEQYF. The CDR3, as DNA: TGTGCCAGCAGCCTTCTCCAGGCGGGGGACGAGCAGTACTTC.

The chain uses TRBV6-5 and TRBJ2-7, with TRBD2 matching over 9 bases. The CDR3 has 14 residues. The ends lost 5 bases at V and 6 bases at J; junction bases unmatched: 8. The germline gives CDR1 MNHEY, CDR2 SVGAGI. The DNA for the CDR3 is TGTGCCAGCAGTCCGGGACTAGCTTCTTCCGAGCAGTACTTC. Protein: CASSPGLASSEQYF.

As to this clone: This CDR3 is also generated by other DNA sequences in the sample. The J gene is TRBJ2-7, the V gene TRBV27; D may be TRBD2 (7 bases). This CDR3 comprises 13 residues. Germline V lookup: CDR1 MNHEY, CDR2 SMNVEV (reference sequence). The germline V and J ends were trimmed by 2 bases and 4 bases, with 9 bases remaining between them. This CDR3 is CASSLRGAYEQYF. The CDR3 DNA is TGTGCCAGCAGTTTACGGGGGGCTTACGAGCAGTACTTC.

The chain has TRBV23-1 and TRBJ1-2; possible D gene TRBD1, 5 bases. TRBV23-1 is labeled an ORF, and its function is uncertain. CDR3 length: 19 residues. V was shortened by 6 bases and J by 1 base, with 27 bases between the two germline ends. CDR3 loop: CASSPSRGPTQPFNYGYTF. The CDR3 coding sequence is TGCGCCAGCAGCCCCAGCCGGGGCCCAACCCAACCTTTTAACTATGGCTACACCTTC.

V usage is TRBV18 and J usage is TRBJ2-2; possibly TRBD1 for D (7 bases). Trimming pared 9 bases from V and 0 bases from J, leaving 14 bases between. There are 15 residues in the CDR3. The germline CDR1 and CDR2 sequences are KGHSH and LQKENI. CDR3 DNA: TGTGCCAGTTTCAGGGGGGCCGCGAACACCGGGGAGCTGTTTTTT. It specifies CASFRGAANTGELFF.

The chain links TRBV19 to TRBJ2-1; D is unclear. CDR1 is LNHDA, CDR2 SQIVND, per germline (reference sequence). The length of the CDR3 is 14 residues. Trimming left V 0 bases short and J 7 bases short, with 10 bases between. CDR3 DNA sequence: TGTGCCAGTAGTATAGAGGGTGTGAGGAATGAGCAGTTCTTC. This translates into CASSIEGVRNEQFF.

The chain has TRBV5-1 and TRBJ1-1; 8 bases agree with TRBD1. CDR1 and CDR2 from the germline V gene are SGHRS and YFSETQ. This CDR3 spans 15 amino acids. The V gene end was trimmed by 0 bases and the J gene end by 3 bases; junction bases not matched to a gene: 4. In DNA, the CDR3 is TGCGCCAGCAGCTTGGCCTGGACAGGGTACACTGAAGCTTTCTTT. It encodes CASSLAWTGYTEAFF.

CDR3 amino acids: CASSGLTGGSYGYTF. The CDR3 bases are TGTGCCAGCAGCGGACTGACAGGGGGAAGCTATGGCTACACCTTC. This chain links TRBV9 with TRBJ1-2; 9 positions agree with TRBD1. The V and J ends lost 3 bases and 4 bases, in that order; junction bases with no gene match: 7. The germline gives CDR1 SGDLS, CDR2 YYNGEE. CDR3 length: 15 amino acids.

In its sample, this clone was seen once. The genes are TRBV5-5 and TRBJ2-5; the D gene could be TRBD1 or TRBD2 (5 bases each). V lost 4 bases and J lost 4, with 14 bases in between. The CDR3 consists of 14 residues. CDR1 and CDR2 from the germline V gene are SGHKS and YYEKEE (reference sequence). The CDR3 sequence is CASSRVGPIETQYF. The CDR3, as DNA: TGTGCCAGCAGCAGGGTGGGACCGATAGAGACCCAGTACTTC.

CDR3 in DNA: TGTGCCATCCCAGAGGGAGGAGGGGGGCATGGTGAAGCTTTCTTT. As protein: CAIPEGGGGHGEAFF. The V gene is TRBV6-5, the J gene TRBJ1-1, with TRBD1 as a possible D gene (6 bases). The V gene lost 10 bases and the J gene lost 7 bases, with 25 bases spanning the gap. CDR1 is MNHEY, CDR2 SVGAGI, per germline. This CDR3 comprises 15 residues.

The table lists this clone with a count of one. The chain employs TRBV5-6 and TRBJ1-5; 9 bases are shared with TRBD1. The CDR3 has 17 amino acids. The ends lost 3 bases at V and 0 bases at J; junction bases unmatched: 7. Per the germline V gene, CDR1 is SGHDT and CDR2 is YYEEEE. DNA of the CDR3: TGTGCCAGCAGCTCGGACAGGGGCTCTATTAGCAATCAGCCCCAGCATTTT. This encodes CASSSDRGSISNQPQHF.

The chain links TRBV5-6 to TRBJ1-3; D perhaps matches TRBD1 (5 bases). The CDR3 extends over 13 amino acids. Per the germline V gene, CDR1 is SGHDT and CDR2 is YYEEEE. The V end lost 7 bases, the J end lost 4 bases, and 12 bases lay between the germline ends. The CDR3 reads CASPAGCGNTIYF. In DNA form, the CDR3 reads TGTGCCAGCCCGGCAGGGTGCGGAAACACCATATATTTT.

This clone was counted once. This chain uses TRBV7-2 with TRBJ2-5; unclear D gene. V was clipped by 5 bases and J by 5 bases, with 12 bases between them. CDR3 length equals 13 residues. CDR1 and CDR2 from the germline V gene are SGHTA and FQGNSA. The CDR3 DNA follows: TGTGCCAGCAGCCCCTGGTCGCCGGAGACCCAGTACTTC. Translation: CASSPWSPETQYF.

The chain joins TRBV5-1 to TRBJ2-2, with unresolved D. CDR3 length equals 15 residues. Trimming pared 0 bases from V and 7 bases from J, leaving 13 bases between. From germline, CDR1 is SGHRS and CDR2 YFSETQ. CDR3 region: CASSLAQTVVGELFF. CDR3 DNA sequence: TGCGCCAGCAGCTTGGCCCAGACGGTGGTCGGGGAGCTGTTTTTT.

The chain combines TRBV15 with TRBJ1-3, with unresolved D. Germline CDR1 and CDR2: LNHNV and YYDKDF (reference sequence). Between the trimmed V and J ends, which lost 5 bases and 0 bases, there was a span of 11 bases. The CDR3 is made up of 15 amino acids. CDR3 sequence reads: CATSEEPHSGNTIYF. In nucleotides, the CDR3 is TGTGCCACCAGCGAGGAGCCCCACTCTGGAAACACCATATATTTT. The full variable domain, rest sourced from reference TRBV15 and TRBJ1-3, is DAMVIQNPRYQVTQFGKPVTLSCSQTLNHNVMYWYQQKSSQAPKLLFHYYDKDFNNEADTPDNFQSRRPNTSFCFLDIRSPGLGDTAMYLCATSEEPHSGNTIYFGEGSWLTVV.